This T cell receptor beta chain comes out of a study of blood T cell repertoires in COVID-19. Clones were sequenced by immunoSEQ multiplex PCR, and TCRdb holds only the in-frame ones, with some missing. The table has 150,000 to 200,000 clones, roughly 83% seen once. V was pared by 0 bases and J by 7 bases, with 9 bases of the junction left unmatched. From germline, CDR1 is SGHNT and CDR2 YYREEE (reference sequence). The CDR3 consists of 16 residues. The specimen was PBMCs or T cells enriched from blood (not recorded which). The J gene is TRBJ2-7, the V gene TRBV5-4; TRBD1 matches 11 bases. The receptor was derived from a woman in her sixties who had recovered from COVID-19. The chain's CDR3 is CASSLAPGQGAGEQYF. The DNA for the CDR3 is TGTGCCAGCAGCTTGGCGCCCGGACAGGGGGCGGGGGAGCAGTACTTC. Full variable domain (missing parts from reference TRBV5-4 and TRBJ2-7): ETGVTQSPTHLIKTRGQQVTLRCSSQSGHNTVSWYQQALGQGPQFIFQYYREEENGRGNFPPRFSGLQFPNYSSELNVNALELDDSALYLCASSLAPGQGAGEQYFGPGTRLTVT.